The 17 T cell receptor beta chains below were found in one sample sequenced in a study of cytomegalovirus exposure and HLA in healthy donors. With 60 Vbeta and 13 Jbeta primers, the PCR was carried out. Sequencing used immunoSEQ multiplex PCR; TCRdb keeps in-frame clones, though not all of them. The sample has about 130,000 clones; around 70% are singletons. The sequenced material came from PBMCs. The receptor set was obtained from a male donor in good health and CMV-seronegative.

V and J are TRBV18 and TRBJ2-5; D possibly corresponds to TRBD2 (6 bases). Germline CDR1 reads KGHSH; CDR2 reads LQKENI. The CDR3 is made up of 15 amino acids. V was cut by 3 bases and J by 0 bases, with 11 bases left in between. The CDR3: CASSPAGGYQETQYF. CDR3 bases: TGTGCCAGCTCACCCGCTGGGGGGTACCAAGAGACCCAGTACTTC.

V and J are TRBV25-1 and TRBJ2-5; 12 bases align to TRBD2. Trimming removed 2 bases from V and 0 bases from J; junction bases left unmatched: 7. The germline V gene has CDR1 MGHDK and CDR2 SYGVNS. CDR3 length: 18 residues. The DNA for the CDR3 is TGTGCCAGCAGTGAAGATCAGACTAGCGGGGGCCACCAAGAGACCCAGTACTTC. This codes for CASSEDQTSGGHQETQYF.

The chain combines TRBV7-2 with TRBJ2-3, with TRBD2 identical over 8 bases. The germline CDR1 and CDR2 sequences are SGHTA and FQGNSA. With V trimmed by 1 base and J by 3 bases, 6 bases remained unmatched. The CDR3 is 16 amino acids. Written as DNA, the CDR3 is TGTGCCAGCAGCTTAGGAGTCGCGGGGGGAACAGATACGCAGTATTTT. Translation: CASSLGVAGGTDTQYF.

This clone appeared once. The chain joins TRBV27 to TRBJ1-2; the D is unclear. The ends were cut back, 6 bases at V and 6 bases at J, with 17 bases in the middle. The CDR3 has 14 amino acids. CDR1 is MNHEY, CDR2 SMNVEV, per germline (reference sequence). This CDR3 is CASSHRRNGDGYTF. Written as DNA, the CDR3 is TGTGCCAGCAGCCACCGGCGGAATGGAGATGGCTACACCTTC.

This chain joins TRBV5-5 and TRBJ1-5, with 10 bases matching TRBD1. The CDR3 loop spans 15 amino acids. Germline assignment: CDR1 SGHKS and CDR2 YYEKEE (reference sequence). V gave up 2 bases and J gave up 5 bases; unmatched junction bases: 4. CDR3 amino acids: CASSFSGTGDQPQHF. CDR3 in DNA: TGTGCCAGCAGCTTTTCCGGGACAGGGGATCAGCCCCAGCATTTT.

This clone was recorded only once. The chain employs TRBV5-1 and TRBJ2-3; 12 nucleotides align to TRBD2. V dropped 4 bases and J dropped 4; count of bases not matched to a gene: 13. This CDR3 is 18 amino acids long. CDR1 is SGHRS and CDR2 is YFSETQ in the germline V gene. DNA of the CDR3: TGCGCCAGCAGCCCGCTGGGGGCTAGCGGGAGGGGGGCAGATACGCAGTATTTT. Its protein product is CASSPLGASGRGADTQYF.

The chain is built from TRBV5-4 and TRBJ2-7; D remains ambiguous. The germline V gene has CDR1 SGHNT and CDR2 YYREEE (reference sequence). The CDR3 is made up of 13 amino acids. Trimming took off 2 bases at V and 3 bases at J, with 9 bases between the two ends. The CDR3 DNA follows: TGTGCCAGCAGCTTTTCCTATGGCTACGAGCAGTACTTC. Residues: CASSFSYGYEQYF.

This clone was picked up one time. The chain couples TRBV7-2 to TRBJ2-3; D perhaps matches TRBD1 (6 bases). The CDR3 totals 14 residues. Germline assignment: CDR1 SGHTA and CDR2 FQGNSA. V was clipped by 3 bases and J by 4 bases, with 11 bases between them. In DNA form, the CDR3 reads TGTGCCAGCAGCTTGGGGCAGGGGCCAGATACGCAGTATTTT. Amino acids: CASSLGQGPDTQYF.

This clone has more than one count but fewer than ten. The rearrangement uses TRBV9 and TRBJ2-1; 9 bases line up with TRBD2. CDR1 is SGDLS, CDR2 YYNGEE, per germline. CDR3 length equals 16 residues. V shed 0 bases and J 10 bases; nucleotides not matched to a gene: 11. The CDR3 DNA reads as TGTGCCAGCAGCGTAGAGCGGGGGGACACTTTCGGGGAGCAGTTCTTC. Translating it yields CASSVERGDTFGEQFF.

The chain joins TRBV4-2 to TRBJ2-6, with 9 positions matching TRBD2. With 0 bases clipped from V and 3 bases from J, the junction kept 6 bases outside the gene matches. Germline CDR1 LGHNA, CDR2 YNFKEQ. The CDR3 loop spans 18 amino acids. DNA for the CDR3: TGTGCCAGCAGCCAAGATTTGCGGGGGGGCCGTGGGGCCAACGTCCTGACTTTC. This gives the protein CASSQDLRGGRGANVLTF.

The V call is TRBV7-2, the J call TRBJ2-3; TRBD2 aligns across 8 bases. The CDR3 is 15 residues long. V lost 4 bases to trimming and J lost 10 bases; unmatched junction nucleotides: 13. Germline CDR1 SGHTA, CDR2 FQGNSA. CDR3 region: CASSSSSGLQIAQYF. The CDR3 DNA reads as TGTGCCAGCAGCTCATCTAGCGGGCTACAGATTGCGCAGTATTTT.

The J gene is TRBJ1-3, the V gene TRBV5-1; 10 bases are a match to TRBD1. Looked up from germline, CDR1 is SGHRS and CDR2 is YFSETQ. With 0 bases clipped from V and 3 bases from J, the junction kept 3 bases outside the gene matches. The CDR3 has 16 residues. The CDR3 coding sequence is TGCGCCAGCAGCTTGGTTGGGACAGGGGATGGAAACACCATATATTTT. It codes for CASSLVGTGDGNTIYF.

J is TRBJ1-3 and V is TRBV6-5; D call uncertain. CDR3 length: 14 amino acids. Trimming shortened V by 7 bases and J by 4 bases, and 14 bases separated the two germline ends. CDR1 is MNHEY, CDR2 SVGAGI, per germline. The CDR3 DNA follows: TGTGCCAGCAATTCTAGGTCGGGAGGAAACACCATATATTTT. Protein: CASNSRSGGNTIYF.

The chain has TRBV19 and TRBJ1-5; possibly TRBD1 for D (5 bases). Deletions cut 3 bases from V and 1 base from J, with 16 bases between. This CDR3 comprises 17 residues. Germline V gene sequence: CDR1 LNHDA, CDR2 SQIVND (reference sequence). CDR3: CASSMLREIVSNQPQHF. In nucleotides, the CDR3 is TGTGCCAGTAGTATGCTCAGGGAAATAGTAAGCAATCAGCCCCAGCATTTT.

V usage is TRBV28 and J usage is TRBJ1-5; no clear D gene. The CDR3 runs to 13 residues. Germline V gene lookup returns CDR1 MDHEN and CDR2 SYDVKM. V was trimmed by 5 bases and J by 5 bases, leaving 10 bases between them. The CDR3 DNA is TGTGCCAGCAGTCCCGACGGAGATCAGCCCCAGCATTTT. This encodes CASSPDGDQPQHF.

The chain is built from TRBV5-4 and TRBJ2-7, with TRBD1 as a possible D gene (6 bases). V was trimmed by 3 bases and J by 3 bases, leaving 7 bases between them. The CDR3 consists of 12 residues. Germline loops: CDR1 SGHNT, CDR2 YYREEE (reference sequence). DNA of the CDR3: TGTGCCAGCAGCTCACAGGGCTACGAGCAGTACTTC. Residues: CASSSQGYEQYF.

The rearrangement uses TRBV2 and TRBJ2-5, with D tentatively TRBD1 (5 bases). The CDR3 covers 13 residues. V dropped 4 bases and J dropped 5 bases, with 11 bases sitting between them. Germline CDR1 SNHLY, CDR2 FYNNEI. CDR3: CASSGDSRETQYF. CDR3 nucleotide sequence: TGTGCCAGCAGTGGTGACAGCCGGGAGACCCAGTACTTC.